The entry below describes one T cell receptor beta chain. This clonotype was seen at least ten times. Its specific antigen is unknown. Base qualities are not recorded, but no much larger clone differs from it by a single base. This entry is derived from a study of T-cell reconstitution after alpha-beta-depleted transplantation in children (dated by TCRdb to the mid-2010s). Describing the broader study: T-cell immune reconstitution after TCRalphabeta/CD19-depleted allogeneic hematopoietic cell transplantation in children was quantitatively tracked in the study by means of TCR repertoire profiling.

CDR3 length: 14 amino acids, cysteine to phenylalanine. Only the CDR3 part of the read is kept: 42 bases, read in frame from the first base. Germline trimming: 8 bases from V, 4 bases from J; junction bases outside gene matches: 10. The germline V gene sets CDR1 to SQVTM and CDR2 to ANQGSEA. Per the publication, the treatment or condition label means: allogeneic hematopoietic cell transplantation with graft depleted of TCRalphabeta T cells and CD19 B cells. The children who served as transplant recipients had been given grafts of TCRalphabeta/CD19-depleted allogeneic hematopoietic cells. Preparation of the library involved PCR. Instrument used: Illumina HiSeq 2500. TCR library preparation used molecular barcoding, with unique molecular identifiers applied to normalize quantification of the TCRbeta repertoire. TCRdb reanalyzed the raw reads on its own, using fastp at Q25 for trimming and MiXCR for clone calling, and kept in-frame beta chains. Under each unique CDR3 protein, matching rows form one entry showing the most common genes and DNA. This sample is represented by fewer than 250,000 distinct CDR3 sequences; approximately 8.9% of them were singletons. The ten largest clones add up to 6% to 7% of the sample.

On the study overall, not on this receptor specifically: The frequencies of hyperexpanded clones fell over the following months, and after one year, T-cell counts and TCRbeta diversity were mostly attributed to newly produced T cells. The high TCRbeta diversity at day 60 in some patients was ascribed to recipient T cells and intrathymic progenitors that had survived conditioning. The apparently early recovery of alphabetaT-cell counts about two months after transplant reportedly depended on only several hundred rapidly expanded clones that came from non-depleted graft cells.

The source of this sequence is a male patient aged 10 to 17 who had a stem cell transplant for acute lymphoblastic leukemia, so the T cells may come from the graft donor. The V gene is TRBV29-1 and the J gene is TRBJ2-1; the central 8 bases match TRBD2. Sequences were derived from PBMCs, mostly from graft donor cells, sampled 180 days after TCRalphabeta/CD19-depleted stem cell transplant. In nucleotide form, the sequence is TGCAGCTCAGGCCAGCGGGAGCCTTACAATGAGCAGTTCTTC. This is translated as CSSGQREPYNEQFF.